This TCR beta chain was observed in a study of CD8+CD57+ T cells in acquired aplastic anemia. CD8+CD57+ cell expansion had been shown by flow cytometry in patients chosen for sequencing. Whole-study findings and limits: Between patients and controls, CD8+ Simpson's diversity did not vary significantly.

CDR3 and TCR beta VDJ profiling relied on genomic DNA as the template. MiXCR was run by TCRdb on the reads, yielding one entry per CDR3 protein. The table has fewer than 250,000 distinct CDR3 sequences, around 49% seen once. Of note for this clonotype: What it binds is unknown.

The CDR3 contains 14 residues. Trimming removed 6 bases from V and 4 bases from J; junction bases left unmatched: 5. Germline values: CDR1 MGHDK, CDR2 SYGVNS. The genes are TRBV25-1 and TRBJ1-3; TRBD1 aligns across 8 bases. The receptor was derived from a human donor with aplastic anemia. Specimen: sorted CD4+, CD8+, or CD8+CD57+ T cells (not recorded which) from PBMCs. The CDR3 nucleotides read TGTGCCAGCAGAAGGACAGGGTTGGGAAACACCATATATTTT. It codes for CASRRTGLGNTIYF.